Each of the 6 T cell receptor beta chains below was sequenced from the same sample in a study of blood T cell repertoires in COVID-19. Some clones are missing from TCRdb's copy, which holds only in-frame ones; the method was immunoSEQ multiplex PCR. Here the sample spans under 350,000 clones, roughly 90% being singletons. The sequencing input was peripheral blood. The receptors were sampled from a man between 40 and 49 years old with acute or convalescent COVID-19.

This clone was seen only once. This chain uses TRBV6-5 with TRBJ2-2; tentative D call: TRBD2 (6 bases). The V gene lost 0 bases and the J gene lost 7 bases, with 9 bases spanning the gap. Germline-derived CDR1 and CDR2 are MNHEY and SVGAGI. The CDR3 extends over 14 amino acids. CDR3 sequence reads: CASSYSEGYGELFF. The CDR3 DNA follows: TGTGCCAGCAGTTACTCGGAGGGTTACGGGGAGCTGTTTTTT.

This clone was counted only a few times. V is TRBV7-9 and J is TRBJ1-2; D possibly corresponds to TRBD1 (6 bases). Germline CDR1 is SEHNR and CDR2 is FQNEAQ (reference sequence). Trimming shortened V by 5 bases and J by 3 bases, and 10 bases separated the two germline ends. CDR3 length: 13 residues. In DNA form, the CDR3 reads TGTGCCAGCAGCCACAGGGTTGACTATGGCTACACCTTC. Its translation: CASSHRVDYGYTF.

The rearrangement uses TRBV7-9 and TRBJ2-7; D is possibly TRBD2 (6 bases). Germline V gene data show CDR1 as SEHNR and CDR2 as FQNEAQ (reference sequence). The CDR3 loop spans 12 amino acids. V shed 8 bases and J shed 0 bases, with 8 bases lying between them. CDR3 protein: CASGGSSYEQYF. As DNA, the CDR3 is TGTGCCAGCGGGGGGAGCTCCTACGAGCAGTACTTC.

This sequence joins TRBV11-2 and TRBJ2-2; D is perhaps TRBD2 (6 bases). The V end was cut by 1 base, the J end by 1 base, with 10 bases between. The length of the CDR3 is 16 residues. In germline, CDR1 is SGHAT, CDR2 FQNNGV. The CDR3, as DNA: TGTGCCAGCAGCTTAGGCGCCGGGGGGAACACCGGGGAGCTGTTTTTT. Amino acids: CASSLGAGGNTGELFF.

The CDR3 DNA is TGTGCCAGCAGCGGTGGGGACAGTCAGGTGAACACTGAAGCTTTCTTT. Translating it yields CASSGGDSQVNTEAFF. The chain has TRBV28 and TRBJ1-1; 7 bases are shared with TRBD1. With 6 bases clipped from V and 0 bases from J, the junction kept 10 bases outside the gene matches. Germline loops: CDR1 MDHEN, CDR2 SYDVKM. CDR3 length: 16 amino acids.

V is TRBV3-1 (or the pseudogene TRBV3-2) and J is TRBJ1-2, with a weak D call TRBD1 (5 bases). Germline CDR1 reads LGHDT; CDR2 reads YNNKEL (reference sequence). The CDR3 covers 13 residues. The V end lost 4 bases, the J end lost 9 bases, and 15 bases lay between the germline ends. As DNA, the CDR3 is TGTGCCAGCAGCCCAAGGACGGGGGATAGCTACACCTTC. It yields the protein CASSPRTGDSYTF.